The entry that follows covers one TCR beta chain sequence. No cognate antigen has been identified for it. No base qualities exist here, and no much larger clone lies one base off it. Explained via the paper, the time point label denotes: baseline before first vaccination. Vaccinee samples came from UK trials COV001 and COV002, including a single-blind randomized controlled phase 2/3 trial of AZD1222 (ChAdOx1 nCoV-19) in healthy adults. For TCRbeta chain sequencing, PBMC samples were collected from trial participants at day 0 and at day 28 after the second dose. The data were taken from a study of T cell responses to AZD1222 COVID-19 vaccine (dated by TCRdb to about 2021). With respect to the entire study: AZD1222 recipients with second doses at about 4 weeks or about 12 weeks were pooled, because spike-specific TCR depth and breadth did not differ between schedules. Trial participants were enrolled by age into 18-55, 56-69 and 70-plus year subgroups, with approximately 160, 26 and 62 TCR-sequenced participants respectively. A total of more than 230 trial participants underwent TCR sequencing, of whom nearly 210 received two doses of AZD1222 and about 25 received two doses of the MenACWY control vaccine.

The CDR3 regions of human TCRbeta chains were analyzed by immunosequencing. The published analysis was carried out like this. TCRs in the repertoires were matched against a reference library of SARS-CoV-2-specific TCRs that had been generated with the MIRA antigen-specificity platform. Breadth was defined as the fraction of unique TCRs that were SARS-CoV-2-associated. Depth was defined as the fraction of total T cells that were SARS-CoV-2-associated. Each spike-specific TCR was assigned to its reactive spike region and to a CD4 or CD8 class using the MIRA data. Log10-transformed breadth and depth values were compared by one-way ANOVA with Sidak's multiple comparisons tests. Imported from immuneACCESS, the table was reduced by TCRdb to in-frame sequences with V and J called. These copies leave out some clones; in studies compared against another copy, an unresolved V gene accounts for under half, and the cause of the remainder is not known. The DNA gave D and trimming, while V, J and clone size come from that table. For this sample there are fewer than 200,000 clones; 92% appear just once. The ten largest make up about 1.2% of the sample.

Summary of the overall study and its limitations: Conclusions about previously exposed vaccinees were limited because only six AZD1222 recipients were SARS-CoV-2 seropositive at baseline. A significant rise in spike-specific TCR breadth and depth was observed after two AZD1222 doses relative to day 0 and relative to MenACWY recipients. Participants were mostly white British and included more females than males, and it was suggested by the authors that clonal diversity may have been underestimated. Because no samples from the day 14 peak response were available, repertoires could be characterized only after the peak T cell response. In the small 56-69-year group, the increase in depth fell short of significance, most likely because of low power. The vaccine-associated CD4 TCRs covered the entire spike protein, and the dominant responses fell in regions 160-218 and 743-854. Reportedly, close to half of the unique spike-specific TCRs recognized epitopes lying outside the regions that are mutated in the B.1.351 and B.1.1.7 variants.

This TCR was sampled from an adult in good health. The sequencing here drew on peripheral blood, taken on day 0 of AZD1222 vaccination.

The nucleotides are TGTGCCAGCAGCAGGAGACAAAACACTGAAGCTTTCTTT. Its translation reads: CASSRRQNTEAFF. The rearranged chain carries TRBV7-2 and TRBJ1-1; no D gene call is confident. The germline V gene gives CDR1 as SGHTA and CDR2 as FQGNSA. Including cysteine and phenylalanine, the CDR3 has 13 amino acids. The read is trimmed to its CDR3 DNA, 39 bases read in frame from base 1. V loses 5 bases, J loses 2 bases, and the germline ends lie 9 bases apart.